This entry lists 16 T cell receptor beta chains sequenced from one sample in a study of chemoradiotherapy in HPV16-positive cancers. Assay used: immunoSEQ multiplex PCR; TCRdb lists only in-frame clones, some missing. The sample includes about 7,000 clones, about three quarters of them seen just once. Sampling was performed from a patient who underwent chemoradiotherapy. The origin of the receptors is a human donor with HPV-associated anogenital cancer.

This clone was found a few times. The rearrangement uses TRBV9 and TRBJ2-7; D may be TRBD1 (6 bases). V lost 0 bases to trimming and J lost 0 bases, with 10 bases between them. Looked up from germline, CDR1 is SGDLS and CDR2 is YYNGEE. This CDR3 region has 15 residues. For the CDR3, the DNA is TGTGCCAGCAGCGTAGAGGGGGACGTCTCCTACGAGCAGTACTTC. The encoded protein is CASSVEGDVSYEQYF.

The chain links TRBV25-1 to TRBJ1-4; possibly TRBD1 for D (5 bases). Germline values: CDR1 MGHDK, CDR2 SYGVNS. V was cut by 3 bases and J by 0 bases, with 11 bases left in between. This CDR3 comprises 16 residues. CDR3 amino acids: CASSEHGQATNEKLFF. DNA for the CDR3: TGTGCCAGCAGTGAGCACGGACAAGCAACTAATGAAAAACTGTTTTTT. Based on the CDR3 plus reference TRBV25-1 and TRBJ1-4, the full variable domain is EADIYQTPRYLVIGTGKKITLECSQTMGHDKMYWYQQDPGMELHLIHYSYGVNSTEKGDLSSESTVSRIRTEHFPLTLESARPSHTSQYLCASSEHGQATNEKLFFGSGTQLSVL.

In DNA, the CDR3 is TGTGCCAGCAGCCCGAGTTTGGGGGTCGAGCAGTACTTC. Amino acid sequence: CASSPSLGVEQYF. The chain couples TRBV7-3 to TRBJ2-7; D may be TRBD1 or TRBD2 (5 bases each). The CDR3 is 13 amino acids. Trimming took 5 bases from V and 6 from J, leaving 14 bases between them. Per the germline V gene, CDR1 is SGHTA and CDR2 is FQGTGA. The variable domain in full, completed from reference TRBV7-3 and TRBJ2-7, reads GAGVSQTPSNKVTEKGKYVELRCDPISGHTALYWYRQSLGQGPEFLIYFQGTGAADDSGLPNDRFFAVRPEGSVSTLKIQRTERGDSAVYLCASSPSLGVEQYFGPGTRLTVT.

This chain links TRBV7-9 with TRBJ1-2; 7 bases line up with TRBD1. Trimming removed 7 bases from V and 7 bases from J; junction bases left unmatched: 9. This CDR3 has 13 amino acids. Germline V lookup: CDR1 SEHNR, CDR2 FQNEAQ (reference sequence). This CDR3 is CASTFLTGLGYTF. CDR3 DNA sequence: TGTGCCAGCACCTTCCTGACAGGGCTTGGCTACACCTTC.

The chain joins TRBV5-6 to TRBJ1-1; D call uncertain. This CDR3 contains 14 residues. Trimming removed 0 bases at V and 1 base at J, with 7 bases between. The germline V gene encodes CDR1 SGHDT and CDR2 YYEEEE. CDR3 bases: TGTGCCAGCAGCTTGGGAGCGGGGAACACTGAAGCTTTCTTT. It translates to CASSLGAGNTEAFF.

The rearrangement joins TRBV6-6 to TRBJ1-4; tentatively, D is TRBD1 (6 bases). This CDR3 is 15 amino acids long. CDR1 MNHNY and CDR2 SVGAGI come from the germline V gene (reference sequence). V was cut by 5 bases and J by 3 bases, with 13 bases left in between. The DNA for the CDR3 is TGTGCCAGCAGTCCAACAGGGAGCGCTAATGAAAAACTGTTTTTT. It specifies CASSPTGSANEKLFF.

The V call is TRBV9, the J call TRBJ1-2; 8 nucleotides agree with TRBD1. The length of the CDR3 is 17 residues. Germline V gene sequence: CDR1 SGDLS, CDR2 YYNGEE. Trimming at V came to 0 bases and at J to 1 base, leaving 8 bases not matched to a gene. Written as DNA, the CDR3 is TGTGCCAGCAGCGTAGCCCCCGGACAGGGAGTTAACTATGGCTACACCTTC. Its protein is CASSVAPGQGVNYGYTF.

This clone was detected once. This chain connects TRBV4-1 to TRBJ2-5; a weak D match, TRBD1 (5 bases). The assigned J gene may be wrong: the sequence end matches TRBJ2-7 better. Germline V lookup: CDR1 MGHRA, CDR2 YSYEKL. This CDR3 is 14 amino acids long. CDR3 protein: CASSQAQGLYEQYF. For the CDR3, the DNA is TGCGCCAGCAGCCAAGCCCAGGGATTGTACGAGCAGTACTTC.

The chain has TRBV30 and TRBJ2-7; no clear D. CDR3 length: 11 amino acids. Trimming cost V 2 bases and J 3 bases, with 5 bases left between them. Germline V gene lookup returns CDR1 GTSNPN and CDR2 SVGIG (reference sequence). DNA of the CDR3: TGTGCCTGGAGTACCTTCTACGAGCAGTACTTC. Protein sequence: CAWSTFYEQYF.

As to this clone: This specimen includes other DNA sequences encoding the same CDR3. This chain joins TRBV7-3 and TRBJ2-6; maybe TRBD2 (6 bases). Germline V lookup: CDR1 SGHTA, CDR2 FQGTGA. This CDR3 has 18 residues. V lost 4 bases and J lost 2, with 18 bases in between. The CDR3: CASSSRGMGIPGANVLTF. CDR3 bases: TGTGCCAGCAGCTCCCGGGGGATGGGCATCCCTGGGGCCAACGTCCTGACTTTC.

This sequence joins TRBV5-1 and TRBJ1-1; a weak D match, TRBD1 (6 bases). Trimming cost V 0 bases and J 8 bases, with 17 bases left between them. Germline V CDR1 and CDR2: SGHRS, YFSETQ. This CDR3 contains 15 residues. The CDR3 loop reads CASSLDGGTGEEAFF. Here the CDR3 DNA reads TGCGCCAGCAGCTTGGACGGGGGCACAGGAGAAGAAGCTTTCTTT.

CDR3 DNA sequence: TGTGCCAGCAGCTTGCGACAGCTACACCGGGGAGCTGTTCTGTTTTTT. It encodes CASSLRQLHRGAVLFF. The chain couples TRBV5-6 to TRBJ2-2; D might be TRBD1 or TRBD2, each matching 5 bases. V was clipped by 1 base and J by 14 bases, with 24 bases between them. Germline-derived CDR1 and CDR2 are SGHDT and YYEEEE. CDR3 length: 16 residues. Full variable domain (rest looked up from reference TRBV5-6 and TRBJ2-2): DAGVTQSPTHLIKTRGQQVTLRCSPKSGHDTVSWYQQALGQGPQFIFQYYEEEERQRGNFPDRFSGHQFPNYSSELNVNALLLGDSALYLCASSLRQLHRGAVLFFGEGSRLTVL.

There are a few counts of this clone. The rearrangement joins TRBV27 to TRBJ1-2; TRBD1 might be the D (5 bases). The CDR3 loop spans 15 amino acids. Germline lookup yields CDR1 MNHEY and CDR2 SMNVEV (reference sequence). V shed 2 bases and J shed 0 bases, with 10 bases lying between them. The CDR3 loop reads CASSLGRAANYGYTF. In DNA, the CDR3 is TGTGCCAGCAGTTTAGGCAGGGCCGCTAACTATGGCTACACCTTC.

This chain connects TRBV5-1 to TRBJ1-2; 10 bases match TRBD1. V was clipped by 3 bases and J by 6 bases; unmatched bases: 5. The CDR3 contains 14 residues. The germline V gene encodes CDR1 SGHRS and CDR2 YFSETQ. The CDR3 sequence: CASSSTGTGDGYTF. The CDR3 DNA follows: TGCGCCAGCAGCTCCACCGGGACAGGGGATGGCTACACCTTC.

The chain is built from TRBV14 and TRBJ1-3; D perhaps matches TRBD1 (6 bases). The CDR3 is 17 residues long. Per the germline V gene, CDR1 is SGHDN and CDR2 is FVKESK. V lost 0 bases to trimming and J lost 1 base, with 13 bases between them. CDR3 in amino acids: CASSQDGGRWSGNTIYF. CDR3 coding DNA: TGTGCCAGCAGCCAAGACGGGGGGCGGTGGTCTGGAAACACCATATATTTT.

CDR3 residues: CASRFSWGARVETEAFF. The CDR3 region has the DNA TGTGCCAGCAGATTTTCGTGGGGGGCCAGGGTCGAAACTGAAGCTTTCTTT. This chain joins TRBV28 and TRBJ1-1; possible D gene TRBD1, 6 bases. Trimming removed 6 bases from V and 5 bases from J, with 25 bases in between. The CDR3 covers 17 residues. Germline V gene data show CDR1 as MDHEN and CDR2 as SYDVKM.